This T cell receptor beta chain was identified during a study of control samples from healthy donors and cancer patients. The data were produced by immunoSEQ multiplex PCR, yet TCRdb's version contains in-frame clones alone and is incomplete. This sample yields under 65,000 clones, of which 91% are seen a single time; roughly 0.91% belongs to the top ten. This CDR3 has 13 residues. Trimming shortened V by 3 bases and J by 8 bases, and 13 bases separated the two germline ends. Germline V gene lookup returns CDR1 SGDLS and CDR2 YYNGEE. The sequence came from a man aged 25-45 years with colorectal cancer. Sequenced sample: PBMCs. This chain links TRBV9 with TRBJ2-3; maybe TRBD1 (7 bases). The CDR3 here is CASSGGGGGTQYF. CDR3 coding DNA: TGTGCCAGCAGCGGCGGAGGGGGCGGTACGCAGTATTTT.